This is a list of T cell receptor beta chains from one sample in a study of tumor and adjacent non-tumor tissue in lung cancer. TCRdb re-analysed the multiplex PCR reads in MiXCR, keeping a single row per CDR3 protein. The sample consists of fewer than 150,000 distinct CDR3 sequences, around 65% of them appearing once. Sequenced: lung tumor tissue. The origin of the receptors is a man aged 60 to 75 with small cell lung cancer. Both conserved end residues are part of each CDR3. Fields, in order: D gene, clone size, CDR3 length, J gene, V gene, CDR3 protein, CDR3 DNA. The D gene is left open where the match is weak. A clone size is listed for some rows: how often the clone was seen (once, few, many), or a class if it is expanded.

-,many,16,TRBJ1-4,TRBV13,CASSLGNAGFEEKLFF,TGTGCCAGCAGCTTAGGTAACGCAGGGTTTGAAGAAAAACTGTTTTTT
-,-,18,TRBJ2-3,TRBV6-1,CASSESGGHPSLIDTQYF,TGTGCCAGTAGTGAGTCCGGGGGACACCCGAGTCTCATAGATACGCAGTATTTT
TRBD2,-,16,TRBJ2-3,TRBV5-1,CASSLVSGRVTDTQYF,TGCGCCAGCAGCTTGGTTAGCGGGAGGGTCACAGATACGCAGTATTTT
-,-,13,TRBJ2-1,TRBV11-2,CAGSFVGSAEQFF,TGTGCCGGCAGCTTTGTTGGTAGTGCTGAGCAGTTCTTC
-,-,17,TRBJ2-1,TRBV4-1,CASSRATPSRRAREQFF,TGCGCCAGCAGCCGAGCGACCCCTAGCAGGAGGGCCCGGGAGCAGTTCTTC
-,-,17,TRBJ2-6,TRBV9,CASSAGRIPTGANVLTF,TGTGCCAGCAGCGCCGGACGGATCCCCACTGGGGCCAACGTCCTGACTTTC
-,-,15,TRBJ2-2,TRBV20-1,CSAIKWERGTGELFF,TGCAGTGCTATAAAGTGGGAGAGGGGCACCGGGGAGCTGTTTTTT
TRBD1,many,12,TRBJ1-2,TRBV6-1,CASSDLDRGVTF,TGTGCCAGCAGTGACCTCGACAGGGGGGTCACCTTC
TRBD2,-,12,TRBJ2-4,TRBV20-1,CSAWLAGSIQHF,TGCAGTGCTTGGCTAGCGGGAAGCATTCAGCACTTC
-,-,13,TRBJ2-5,TRBV4-1,CASSRTGGETQYF,TGCGCCAGCAGCCGAACAGGTGGGGAGACCCAGTACTTC
-,-,15,TRBJ2-2,TRBV11-2,CASSLRGRETGELFF,TGTGCCAGCAGTTTAAGGGGTCGAGAGACCGGGGAGCTGTTTTTT
TRBD1,-,15,TRBJ1-1,TRBV5-4,CTSSSRTGGITEAFF,TGTACCAGCAGCTCACGGACAGGGGGAATCACTGAAGCTTTCTTT
-,-,15,TRBJ1-5,TRBV6-1,CASRRQDLANQPQHF,TGTGCCAGCAGGCGACAGGACCTAGCAAATCAGCCCCAGCATTTT
TRBD2,many,16,TRBJ2-5,TRBV20-1,CSADPRHLAGRETQYF,TGCAGTGCTGACCCTCGGCACCTAGCGGGACGAGAGACCCAGTACTTC
-,many,14,TRBJ2-3,TRBV29-1,CSVENGIALDTQYF,TGCAGCGTTGAAAACGGGATTGCCCTAGATACGCAGTATTTT
TRBD2,-,15,TRBJ2-7,TRBV5-1,CASSLGGLAEREQYF,TGCGCCAGTAGCTTGGGGGGACTAGCGGAGAGGGAGCAGTACTTC
-,-,16,TRBJ1-2,TRBV6-5,CANSYSSAGTASGYTF,TGTGCCAATAGTTACTCGAGTGCAGGGACGGCGAGTGGCTACACCTTC
TRBD2,-,19,TRBJ2-4,TRBV11-1,CASSCFPGLAGLTKNIQYF,TGTGCCAGCAGCTGCTTCCCGGGACTAGCGGGACTAACCAAAAACATTCAGTACTTC
-,-,15,TRBJ2-1,TRBV7-3,CASSLRQGVYNEQFF,TGTGCCAGCAGCTTAAGGCAGGGAGTCTACAATGAGCAGTTCTTC
-,-,14,TRBJ1-5,TRBV30,CAWSTTAGRQPQHF,TGTGCCTGGAGTACTACTGCAGGGCGGCAGCCCCAGCATTTT
TRBD1,-,12,TRBJ2-5,TRBV11-2,CVSSSDRGTQYF,TGTGTCAGCAGCTCGGACAGGGGGACCCAGTACTTC
TRBD2,-,14,TRBJ2-2,TRBV4-2,CASMASGSSWELFF,TGTGCCAGTATGGCTAGCGGATCTTCCTGGGAGCTGTTTTTT
-,-,12,TRBJ1-1,TRBV12-3/TRBV12-4,CVSSLEVTEAFF,TGTGTCAGCAGTTTAGAAGTGACTGAAGCTTTCTTT
-,-,12,TRBJ1-2,TRBV2,CASIETGYGYTF,TGTGCCAGCATTGAGACAGGCTATGGCTACACCTTC
-,-,15,TRBJ2-1,TRBV12-3/TRBV12-4,CASSFGVSSYNEKFF,TGTGCCAGCAGTTTTGGAGTAAGCTCCTACAATGAAAAGTTCTTC
TRBD2,-,14,TRBJ2-7,TRBV20-1,CSAPFGGRAYEQYF,TGCAGTGCTCCCTTTGGCGGGAGGGCCTACGAGCAGTACTTC
-,-,15,TRBJ2-1,TRBV6-2/TRBV6-3,CVSRHTGRIYKEQFF,TGTGTCAGCAGACATACTGGCCGAATTTACAAAGAGCAGTTCTTC
-,many,12,TRBJ2-5,TRBV29-1,CSVVVVQETQYF,TGCAGCGTCGTGGTAGTCCAAGAGACCCAGTACTTC
-,few,13,TRBJ1-5,TRBV6-5,CASRGQQEQPQHF,TGTGCCAGCAGAGGACAGCAGGAGCAGCCCCAGCATTTT
-,-,15,TRBJ1-5,TRBV11-1,CASSLTSDSTYTQHF,TGTGCCAGCAGCTTAACCAGTGATAGCACATATACGCAGCATTTT
-,-,14,TRBJ1-4,TRBV5-1,CASRRLPTNEKLFF,TGCGCCAGCAGAAGACTACCAACTAATGAAAAACTGTTTTTT
-,-,17,TRBJ2-1,TRBV11-3,CASSLTPVGVWSSEHFF,TGTGCCAGCAGTTTAACCCCAGTCGGGGTATGGTCGAGTGAGCATTTCTTC
-,-,13,TRBJ1-2,TRBV4-1,CASSQEARGGYTF,TGCGCCAGCAGCCAGGAGGCCCGGGGCGGCTACACCTTC
-,many,14,TRBJ1-4,TRBV6-1,CASRRVTVNEKLFF,TGTGCCAGCAGAAGGGTTACGGTTAATGAAAAACTGTTTTTT
TRBD2,many,15,TRBJ2-3,TRBV11-2,CASSLSLAGADTQYF,TGTGCCAGCAGCTTATCTCTAGCGGGAGCAGATACGCAGTATTTT
TRBD1,many,12,TRBJ2-7,TRBV29-1,CSGGTGSYEQYF,TGCAGCGGAGGGACAGGCTCCTACGAGCAGTACTTC
TRBD1,-,14,TRBJ1-5,TRBV4-2,CASSQGQGNRPQHF,TGTGCGAGCAGCCAAGGACAGGGGAATCGGCCCCAGCATTTT
-,many,13,TRBJ1-1,TRBV6-2/TRBV6-3,CASRGTTPPQAFF,TGTGCCAGCAGGGGGACAACCCCCCCTCAAGCTTTCTTT
TRBD2,-,17,TRBJ2-5,TRBV11-2,CASSIGTSGVYQETKYF,TGTGCCAGCAGCATCGGGACTAGCGGAGTGTACCAAGAGACCAAGTACTTC
-,-,14,TRBJ2-1,TRBV20-1,CSARGISGYDEQFF,TGCAGTGCTAGAGGGATCAGCGGTTACGATGAGCAGTTCTTT
TRBD2,many,16,TRBJ2-2,TRBV28,CASSLEASGDTGELFF,TGTGCCAGCAGTTTGGAGGCTAGCGGGGACACCGGGGAGCTGTTTTTT
-,-,13,TRBJ1-4,TRBV20-1,CNARTGFNEKLFF,TGCAACGCTAGAACTGGGTTTAATGAAAAACTGTTCTTT
TRBD2,many,15,TRBJ2-3,TRBV4-2,CASSSQREGRDTQYF,TGTGCCAGCAGCTCACAGCGGGAGGGCCGAGATACGCAGTATTTT
TRBD2,-,16,TRBJ2-3,TRBV11-2,CASSSSTSGKPDTQYF,TGTGCCAGCAGCTCATCGACTAGCGGGAAACCAGATACGCAGTATTTT
-,-,14,TRBJ1-1,TRBV11-2,CASTPVLMNTEAFF,TGTGCCAGCACCCCGGTGTTGATGAATACTGAAGCTTTCTTT
TRBD2,-,18,TRBJ2-3,TRBV6-4,CASSDYRTSGSFTDTQYF,TGTGCCAGCAGTGACTACCGGACTAGCGGGAGTTTCACAGATACGCAGTATTTT
TRBD1,-,15,TRBJ2-5,TRBV6-1,CASNVSGGLRETQYF,TGTGCCAGCAATGTTTCAGGGGGTTTAAGAGAGACCCAGTACTTC
TRBD2,many,14,TRBJ2-7,TRBV7-9,CASSLGSGSYEQYF,TGTGCCAGCAGCCTTGGTAGCGGGAGTTACGAGCAGTACTTC
-,-,13,TRBJ2-1,TRBV6-6,CGSSVVVADEQFF,TGTGGTAGCAGCGTCGTCGTAGCGGATGAGCAGTTCTTC
-,-,14,TRBJ2-7,TRBV6-5,CTSSLTSIYGEQYF,TGTACCAGCAGTTTGACTTCCATCTATGGTGAGCAGTACTTC
TRBD1,many,14,TRBJ2-7,TRBV6-6,CASSAGTGFYEQYF,TGTGCCAGCAGCGCCGGGACAGGGTTCTACGAGCAGTACTTC
-,many,16,TRBJ2-1,TRBV4-1,CASSQGPIRGYNEQFF,TGCGCCAGCAGCCAGGGACCAATCAGGGGTTACAATGAGCAGTTCTTC